This T cell receptor (beta chain) was observed in a study of blood T cell repertoires in COVID-19. Study-wide context: Samples of COVID-19 (acute and convalescent) were obtained from the United States, Italy and Spain. T cells, B-cell-depleted T cells, or PBMCs supplied cDNA or gDNA.

J lost 0 bases, V lost 4 bases, and 6 bases had no gene match. The CDR3 length is 15 residues. Germline CDR1 is SGDLS and CDR2 is YYNGEE. Study processing details: Nucleated cell counts were estimated from reference gene primer amplification. Generated by immunoSEQ multiplex PCR, the TCRdb table keeps only in-frame clones and is missing some. V and J calls and clone size come straight from that table; D and trimming were deduced from the DNA. The data show about 33,000 clones, approximately 89% seen once. The chain couples TRBV9 to TRBJ2-7; 8 positions match TRBD2. The specimen was peripheral blood. The receptor comes from a human donor in a cohort sampled during active COVID-19. The CDR3 loop is CASSPSGGVSYEQYF. The DNA of the CDR3 is TGTGCCAGCAGCCCCAGCGGGGGTGTCTCCTACGAGCAGTACTTC. The full variable domain, its missing parts supplied by reference TRBV9 and TRBJ2-7, is DSGVTQTPKHLITATGQRVTLRCSPRSGDLSVYWYQQSLDQGLQFLIQYYNGEERAKGNILERFSAQQFPDLHSELNLSSLELGDSALYFCASSPSGGVSYEQYFGPGTRLTVT.